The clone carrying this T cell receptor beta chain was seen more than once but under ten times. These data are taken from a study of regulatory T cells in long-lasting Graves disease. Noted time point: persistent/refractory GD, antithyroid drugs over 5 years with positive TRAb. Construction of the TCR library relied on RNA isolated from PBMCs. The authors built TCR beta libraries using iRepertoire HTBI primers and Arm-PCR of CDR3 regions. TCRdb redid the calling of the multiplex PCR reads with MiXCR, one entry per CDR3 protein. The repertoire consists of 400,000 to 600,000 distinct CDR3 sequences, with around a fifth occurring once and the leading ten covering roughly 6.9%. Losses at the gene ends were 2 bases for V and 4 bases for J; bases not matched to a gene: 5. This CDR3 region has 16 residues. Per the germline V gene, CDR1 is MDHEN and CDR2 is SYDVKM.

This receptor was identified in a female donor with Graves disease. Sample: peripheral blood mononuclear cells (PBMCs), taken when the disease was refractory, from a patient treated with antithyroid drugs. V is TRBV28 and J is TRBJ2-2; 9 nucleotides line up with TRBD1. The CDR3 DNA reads TGTGCCAGCAGTTTACCGGGACAGGGACCCACCGGGGAGCTGTTTTTT. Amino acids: CASSLPGQGPTGELFF.